Included here is one T cell receptor beta chain sequence, with context. The antigen remains undetermined. These data belong to a study of T-cell memory formation after mild COVID-19. Background on the study: Largely donor-specific sequence clusters came from two donors. The study, taken as a whole, reports: Clones that shrank (day 15 to 85) were balanced CD4/CD8, whereas later expanders leaned CD4+. Memory cells collected pre-infection included some clones that later responded, suggesting cross-reactive memory joined.

The TCR alpha and TCR beta cDNA libraries, bearing sample barcodes and UMIs, were generated by 5'RACE using constant-segment primers. TCRdb re-called the 5' RACE reads with MiXCR, one entry per CDR3 protein. The top ten hold 20% to 25% of the sample, which has about 390,000 distinct CDR3 sequences, about 17% seen once. Trimming took 8 bases from V and 4 from J, leaving 7 bases between them. Germline lookup yields CDR1 KGHDR and CDR2 SFDVKD. The CDR3 contains 11 residues. Sequences were obtained from PBMCs or a T cell subset sorted from them (not recorded which). This TCR came from a man aged 18 to 30 who had mild COVID-19 (a few samples of this study predate the infection). Cell type and time point are not known. The chain is built from TRBV24-1 and TRBJ1-2; no clear D. Written as DNA, the CDR3 is TGTGCCACCAAAACTCCCTATGGCTACACCTTC. The encoded protein is CATKTPYGYTF.